Presented here are 30 T cell receptor beta chains from one specimen sequenced in a study of shared clonotypes between healthy human individuals. Some clones are missing from TCRdb's copy, which holds only in-frame ones; the method was immunoSEQ multiplex PCR. The table includes fewer than 1.4 million clones, approximately 80% detected once. The specimen was memory CD4+ T cells from PBMCs. Subset defined: CD45RA-negative fraction. All receptors come from a man in his late teens or twenties in good health. Some clones in this sample may be carry-over from other donors' samples.

The rearrangement links TRBV30 to TRBJ2-5; weak D call: TRBD2 (5 bases). Germline V CDR1 and CDR2: GTSNPN, SVGIG (reference sequence). CDR3 length: 11 amino acids. Trimming took 6 bases from V and 5 from J, leaving 10 bases between them. This chain's CDR3 is CACAGAETQYF. The CDR3 bases are TGTGCCTGCGCGGGCGCCGAGACCCAGTACTTC. The full variable domain, in which reference TRBV30 and TRBJ2-5 provide the parts outside the CDR3, is SQTIHQWPATLVQPVGSPLSLECTVEGTSNPNLYWYRQAAGRGLQLLFYSVGIGQISSEVPQNLSASRPQDRQFILSSKKLLLSDSGFYLCACAGAETQYFGPGTRLLVL.

The chain combines TRBV4-1 with TRBJ2-1; a weak D match, TRBD2 (6 bases). Germline-derived CDR1 and CDR2 are MGHRA and YSYEKL. The CDR3 is 13 amino acids. The V and J ends lost 6 bases and 4 bases respectively, with 10 bases between them. The CDR3 is CASSSSGYNEQFF. CDR3 DNA sequence: TGCGCCAGCAGTAGTAGCGGATACAATGAGCAGTTCTTC.

This clone was observed many times. This chain uses TRBV11-2 with TRBJ2-7, with 12 bases aligning to TRBD2. The CDR3 sequence is 16 residues long. The V and J ends lost 2 bases and 2 bases, in that order; junction bases with no gene match: 4. Germline lookup yields CDR1 SGHAT and CDR2 FQNNGV. The CDR3 loop is CASSLQGLAGAYEQYF. For the CDR3, the DNA is TGTGCCAGCAGCTTACAGGGACTAGCGGGTGCCTACGAGCAGTACTTC.

J is TRBJ2-2 and V is TRBV5-1, with D possibly TRBD1 on 6 matching bases. Trimming took 2 bases from V and 5 from J, leaving 13 bases between them. Germline V gene data show CDR1 as SGHRS and CDR2 as YFSETQ. The CDR3 covers 15 residues. Here the CDR3 reads CASSFQGFGTGELFF. As DNA, the CDR3 is TGCGCCAGCAGCTTTCAGGGGTTCGGGACCGGGGAGCTGTTTTTT. Full variable domain (outside the CDR3, taken from reference TRBV5-1 and TRBJ2-2): KAGVTQTPRYLIKTRGQQVTLSCSPISGHRSVSWYQQTPGQGLQFLFEYFSETQRNKGNFPGRFSGRQFSNSRSEMNVSTLELGDSALYLCASSFQGFGTGELFFGEGSRLTVL.

Only a few counts were recorded for this clone. This chain uses TRBV5-4 with TRBJ1-1, with no clear D. The CDR3 sequence is 15 residues long. Trimming took off 0 bases at V and 4 bases at J, with 13 bases between the two ends. Germline V lookup: CDR1 SGHNT, CDR2 YYREEE (reference sequence). The CDR3 coding sequence is TGTGCCAGCAGCTTGGAGCGGGAGGTAGGCACTGAAGCTTTCTTT. Translation: CASSLEREVGTEAFF.

This clone has a count of ten or more. The V gene is TRBV9, the J gene TRBJ1-5; D ambiguous. This CDR3 contains 15 residues. Per germline, CDR1 SGDLS and CDR2 YYNGEE. V was pared by 0 bases and J by 2 bases, with 9 bases between. CDR3 DNA: TGTGCCAGCAGCGTAGGTGCCACCCGCAATCAGCCCCAGCATTTT. Its protein product is CASSVGATRNQPQHF.

The genes are TRBV14 and TRBJ2-2, with D uncertain. CDR1 and CDR2 (germline): SGHDN, FVKESK. This CDR3 is 15 amino acids long. Trimming pared 1 base from V and 4 bases from J, leaving 10 bases between. The CDR3 DNA reads as TGTGCCAGCAGCCAAGTTATGGCCCGCACCGGGGAGCTGTTTTTT. Translating it yields CASSQVMARTGELFF.

The V call is TRBV11-3, the J call TRBJ2-3; 7 nucleotides align to TRBD2. The CDR3 totals 14 residues. Germline loops: CDR1 SGHNT, CDR2 YENEEA. With 5 bases clipped from V and 4 bases from J, the junction kept 6 bases outside the gene matches. CDR3: CASSGRVGADTQYF. CDR3 DNA: TGTGCCAGCAGCGGGAGGGTGGGGGCAGATACGCAGTATTTT.

Concerning this clone: The sample has other DNA sequences that encode this CDR3 too. The rearrangement joins TRBV30 to TRBJ2-7, with 7 bases that match TRBD2. This CDR3 comprises 10 residues. Germline CDR1 reads GTSNPN; CDR2 reads SVGIG (reference sequence). With 7 bases clipped from V and 6 bases from J, the junction kept 3 bases outside the gene matches. This CDR3 reads CAFGGFEQYF. The CDR3 nucleotides read TGTGCCTTCGGGGGGTTCGAGCAGTACTTC.

The chain couples TRBV30 to TRBJ2-7; D gene ambiguous. Germline values: CDR1 GTSNPN, CDR2 SVGIG (reference sequence). The CDR3 runs 15 residues. Trimming pared 0 bases from V and 2 bases from J, leaving 14 bases between. CDR3 nucleotide sequence: TGTGCCTGGAGTGTACGAAAGTCAGCTACCTACGAGCAGTACTTC. It specifies CAWSVRKSATYEQYF.

This clone was counted a few times. The rearrangement links TRBV2 to TRBJ2-7; the match to TRBD2 covers 13 bases. V dropped 5 bases and J dropped 7; count of bases not matched to a gene: 5. This CDR3 spans 14 amino acids. Germline V lookup: CDR1 SNHLY, CDR2 FYNNEI. In DNA form, the CDR3 reads TGTGCCAGCAGTTTACTAGCGGGAGGGCAAGAGCAGTACTTC. Its translation: CASSLLAGGQEQYF.

The V gene is TRBV5-1, the J gene TRBJ2-7, with D maybe TRBD2 (7 bases). This CDR3 comprises 16 residues. V lost 0 bases and J 1 base, leaving 14 bases between the germline ends. The germline gives CDR1 SGHRS, CDR2 YFSETQ. The CDR3 DNA sequence: TGCGCCAGCAGCTTGGTAGGGGGGGACCCATCCTACGAGCAGTACTTC. Protein product: CASSLVGGDPSYEQYF.

The J gene is TRBJ2-7, the V gene TRBV28; TRBD1 or TRBD2 may be the D gene (6 bases each). The CDR3 runs 15 residues. Per the germline V gene, CDR1 is MDHEN and CDR2 is SYDVKM. The V and J ends lost 7 bases and 2 bases respectively, with 18 bases between them. The CDR3 reads CASTLKGGLAYEQYF. The CDR3 DNA follows: TGTGCCAGCACCTTAAAGGGGGGCCTGGCCTACGAGCAGTACTTC.

This chain connects TRBV6-6 to TRBJ2-7, with D unresolved. Trimming took off 10 bases at V and 7 bases at J, with 20 bases between the two ends. In germline, CDR1 is MNHNY, CDR2 SVGAGI (reference sequence). The CDR3 has 13 residues. CDR3 protein: CATSSPVAREQYF. CDR3 sequence (DNA): TGTGCCACCTCTAGTCCGGTGGCAAGAGAGCAGTACTTC.

The chain couples TRBV15 to TRBJ2-5; 11 nucleotides match TRBD2. This CDR3 has 17 amino acids. Losses at the gene ends were 1 base for V and 6 bases for J; bases not matched to a gene: 10. The germline CDR1 and CDR2 sequences are LNHNV and YYDKDF (reference sequence). The CDR3 region is CATSRAPTSGKGKTQYF. DNA of the CDR3: TGTGCCACCAGCAGAGCCCCGACTAGCGGGAAAGGGAAGACCCAGTACTTC.

This clone has more than one count but fewer than ten. The chain has TRBV19 and TRBJ2-4, with D possibly called TRBD1 or TRBD2 (6 bases each). Germline loops: CDR1 LNHDA, CDR2 SQIVND (reference sequence). This CDR3 comprises 15 residues. V was shortened by 4 bases and J by 1 base, with 11 bases between the two germline ends. The CDR3 spells CASSNTGRAKNIQYF. The CDR3 DNA reads TGTGCCAGTAGTAACACAGGGAGGGCCAAAAACATTCAGTACTTC.

This clone came up a few times. This sequence joins TRBV7-2 and TRBJ2-7, with D unresolved. V was cut by 2 bases and J by 6 bases, with 8 bases left in between. The CDR3 is 12 amino acids. The germline CDR1 and CDR2 sequences are SGHTA and FQGNSA. Written as DNA, the CDR3 is TGTGCCAGCAGCTTAAATGCTGGCGAGCAGTACTTC. This gives the protein CASSLNAGEQYF. The entire variable domain, with the rest obtained from reference TRBV7-2 and TRBJ2-7, is as follows: GAGVSQSPSNKVTEKGKDVELRCDPISGHTALYWYRQSLGQGLEFLIYFQGNSAPDKSGLPSDRFSAERTGGSVSTLTIQRTQQEDSAVYLCASSLNAGEQYFGPGTRLTVT.

The chain couples TRBV15 to TRBJ1-5, with 7 positions matching TRBD1. This CDR3 has 15 residues. V lost 5 bases, J lost 0 bases, and 4 bases stayed unmatched. Per germline, CDR1 LNHNV and CDR2 YYDKDF (reference sequence). Here the CDR3 DNA reads TGTGCCACCAGCCGGGGACAGTATAGCAATCAGCCCCAGCATTTT. It translates to CATSRGQYSNQPQHF.

The rearrangement links TRBV2 to TRBJ1-3; D is undetermined. Germline V gene lookup returns CDR1 SNHLY and CDR2 FYNNEI. The CDR3 loop spans 11 amino acids. Trimming removed 8 bases from V and 4 bases from J, with 6 bases in between. DNA for the CDR3: TGTGCCAGCGGTCCGGGAAACACCATATATTTT. This encodes CASGPGNTIYF.

This clone has just a few counts. The J gene is TRBJ1-4, the V gene TRBV7-9, with D unresolved. The germline gives CDR1 SEHNR, CDR2 FQNEAQ (reference sequence). The CDR3 loop spans 11 amino acids. The CDR3 region is CAGQIHEKLFF. CDR3 sequence (DNA): TGTGCAGGTCAGATTCATGAAAAACTGTTTTTT.

This chain connects TRBV7-2 to TRBJ2-5; D is unresolved. CDR3 size: 16 residues. CDR1 and CDR2 (germline): SGHTA, FQGNSA. V was pared by 5 bases and J by 2 bases, with 18 bases between. CDR3 amino acids: CASSPLFRTRQETQYF. CDR3 coding DNA: TGTGCCAGCAGCCCATTATTCCGAACAAGGCAAGAGACCCAGTACTTC.

On this clone: Other nucleotide sequences from this sample produce the same CDR3. The gene calls are TRBV7-9 and TRBJ2-7, with D perhaps assigned TRBD1 or TRBD2 (6 bases each). The CDR3 runs 14 residues. Germline V lookup: CDR1 SEHNR, CDR2 FQNEAQ (reference sequence). The V gene lost 5 bases and the J gene lost 2 bases, with 13 bases spanning the gap. The CDR3: CASSPRRGTYEQYF. The CDR3 DNA sequence: TGTGCCAGCAGCCCTCGGAGGGGGACCTACGAGCAGTACTTC.

The J gene is TRBJ2-2, the V gene TRBV27; tentatively, D is TRBD1 or TRBD2 (7 bases each). Trimming stripped 5 bases from V and 6 bases from J, with 25 bases between. CDR1 is MNHEY and CDR2 is SMNVEV in the germline V gene (reference sequence). The CDR3 runs 18 residues. CDR3 DNA: TGTGCCAGCAGTCCAGGGGGTGGGAGGGCGAGTCCTGCCGGGGAGCTGTTTTTT. Protein sequence: CASSPGGGRASPAGELFF.

This clone was observed a few times. Within the sample, other DNA sequences also encode this same CDR3. CDR3 amino acids: CASSQSSGANVLTF. The CDR3 DNA is TGTGCCAGCAGCCAGAGCTCTGGGGCCAACGTCCTGACTTTC. V usage is TRBV14 and J usage is TRBJ2-6; D is unclear. Germline values: CDR1 SGHDN, CDR2 FVKESK. With 3 bases removed from V and 0 bases from J, the gap between germline ends came to 3 bases. The CDR3 has 14 amino acids.

This clone was detected only a few times. Other DNA sequences from this sample encode an identical CDR3 as well. The V and J genes are TRBV5-4 and TRBJ2-3; D gene unclear. This CDR3 comprises 11 residues. Germline loops: CDR1 SGHNT, CDR2 YYREEE (reference sequence). V lost 1 base and J lost 6, with 3 bases in between. CDR3 DNA sequence: TGTGCCAGCAGCTTGAGGGATACGCAGTATTTT. Its translation: CASSLRDTQYF.

The CDR3 spells CAWRGGWDTEAFF. Here the CDR3 DNA reads TGTGCCTGGAGGGGAGGGTGGGACACTGAAGCTTTCTTT. The V gene is TRBV30, the J gene TRBJ1-1, with D unclear. This CDR3 spans 13 amino acids. V was shortened by 3 bases and J by 3 bases, with 11 bases between the two germline ends. Germline CDR1 reads GTSNPN; CDR2 reads SVGIG (reference sequence).

The chain links TRBV28 to TRBJ2-1; no clear D. This CDR3 comprises 11 residues. Between the trimmed V and J ends, which lost 6 bases and 7 bases, there was a span of 7 bases. Germline lookup yields CDR1 MDHEN and CDR2 SYDVKM. CDR3 bases: TGTGCCAGCAGGTGGGTGAATGAGCAGTTCTTC. Translated, it gives CASRWVNEQFF.

With regard to this clone: A single base separates this from a much larger clone, so it may be a read error. The chain has TRBV7-2 and TRBJ2-2; no clear D gene. CDR3 length: 13 residues. The germline CDR1 and CDR2 sequences are SGHTA and FQGNSA. Trimming cost V 3 bases and J 1 base, with 3 bases left between them. The DNA for the CDR3 is TGTGCCAGCAGCTTCAGGAACACCGGGGAGCTGTTTTTT. It is translated as CASSFRNTGELFF.

As for this clone: Within the sample, other DNA sequences also encode this same CDR3. CDR3: CASSQGSNQPQHF. As DNA, the CDR3 is TGTGCCAGCAGCCAGGGTAGCAATCAGCCCCAGCATTTT. The chain recombines TRBV18 with TRBJ1-5; maybe TRBD1 (5 bases). Germline V gene data show CDR1 as KGHSH and CDR2 as LQKENI. CDR3 size: 13 residues. V was pared by 8 bases and J by 0 bases, with 8 bases between.

CDR3 region: CASSLGTGGTDTQYF. As DNA, the CDR3 is TGTGCCAGCAGCTTGGGGACAGGGGGCACAGATACGCAGTATTTT. V gene TRBV5-4 combines with J gene TRBJ2-3, with 9 bases that match TRBD1. Germline values: CDR1 SGHNT, CDR2 YYREEE (reference sequence). This CDR3 comprises 15 residues. The V gene end was trimmed by 0 bases and the J gene end by 1 base; junction bases not matched to a gene: 0. Based on the CDR3 plus reference TRBV5-4 and TRBJ2-3, the full variable domain is ETGVTQSPTHLIKTRGQQVTLRCSSQSGHNTVSWYQQALGQGPQFIFQYYREEENGRGNFPPRFSGLQFPNYSSELNVNALELDDSALYLCASSLGTGGTDTQYFGPGTRLTVL.